The rows below give T cell receptor beta chains drawn from one sample of a study of metastatic and nonmetastatic thyroid tumors. TCRdb reanalyzed the PCR reads with MiXCR. Of around 28,000 clones in the sample, around 15% are singletons; the top ten hold about 4.5%. Specimen: blood. The receptors originated from a female donor with papillary thyroid cancer or a benign thyroid nodule (not recorded which). Some clones in this sample may be carry-over from other donors' samples. CDR3s include the opening cysteine and the closing phenylalanine or tryptophan. A D gene is named only where the DNA matches it firmly. Size values are once, few and many counts, or a class for expanded clones, and some rows have none.

D,V,J,size,length,CDR3,DNA
.,TRBV6-1,TRBJ1-4,.,19,CASSGRTVANLKADEKLFF,TGTGCCAGCAGTGGCCGGACAGTGGCGAATTTAAAGGCTGATGAAAAACTGTTTTTT
.,TRBV20-1,TRBJ1-2,many,12,CSATTATGGYTF,TGCAGTGCCACTACCGCGACGGGTGGCTACACCTTC
TRBD2,TRBV20-1,TRBJ2-2,many,14,CSARTSGTTGELFF,TGCAGTGCTAGGACTAGCGGAACCACCGGGGAGCTGTTTTTT
.,TRBV4-1,TRBJ2-4,.,17,CASSQAPHSSAKNIQYF,TGCGCCAGCAGCCAAGCACCCCATTCTAGCGCCAAAAACATTCAGTACTTC
.,TRBV6-1,TRBJ1-1,medium-sized,14,CASSEVFRGTEAFF,TGTGCCAGCAGTGAGGTTTTCCGAGGGACTGAAGCTTTCTTT
TRBD1,TRBV6-5,TRBJ2-7,few,14,CASSYQRQGHEQYF,TGTGCCAGCAGTTACCAGAGACAGGGCCACGAGCAGTACTTC
.,TRBV19,TRBJ1-2,few,14,CASTRQADNYGYTF,TGTGCCAGTACCCGACAGGCTGATAACTATGGCTACACCTTC
TRBD2,TRBV30,TRBJ2-3,.,13,CAWSGAGADTQYF,TGTGCCTGGAGTGGGGCGGGGGCAGATACGCAGTATTTT
.,TRBV3-1,TRBJ1-3,many,14,CASSPEDSGNTIYF,TGTGCCAGCAGCCCAGAAGATTCTGGAAACACCATATATTTT
.,TRBV7-6,TRBJ2-5,many,15,CASSLDSGIRETQYF,TGTGCCAGCAGCTTAGATTCGGGGATTAGGGAGACCCAGTACTTC
.,TRBV5-1,TRBJ2-5,.,11,CASSSGETQYF,TGCGCCAGCAGCTCTGGGGAGACCCAGTACTTC
TRBD1,TRBV6-4,TRBJ2-3,few,14,CARTLHTGGRAQYF,TGTGCCAGAACGCTTCATACAGGGGGAAGGGCGCAGTATTTT
TRBD2,TRBV28,TRBJ2-2,.,16,CASRGAREGATGELFF,TGTGCCAGCCGCGGCGCGCGGGAGGGGGCTACCGGGGAGCTGTTTTTT
.,TRBV7-9,TRBJ2-1,many,15,CASSPQGGSYNEQFF,TGTGCCAGCAGCCCACAAGGGGGCTCCTACAATGAGCAGTTCTTC
.,TRBV11-2,TRBJ2-3,.,14,CASSQGPPADTQYF,TGTGCCAGCAGCCAAGGACCCCCCGCAGATACGCAGTATTTT
.,TRBV6-1,TRBJ1-2,many,13,CASSENGGSGYTF,TGTGCCAGCAGTGAAAATGGGGGATCCGGCTACACCTTC
TRBD1,TRBV6-1,TRBJ2-7,many,15,CASTDRGFTTYEQYF,TGTGCCAGCACCGACAGGGGCTTTACTACCTACGAGCAGTACTTC
.,TRBV28,TRBJ2-7,medium-sized,13,CASSFHPEDEQYF,TGTGCCAGCAGTTTCCATCCCGAAGACGAGCAGTACTTC
.,TRBV6-1,TRBJ2-2,many,14,CASSKFSNTGELFF,TGTGCCAGCAGCAAATTTTCGAACACCGGGGAGCTGTTTTTT
.,TRBV28,TRBJ2-7,few,13,CASSFHTEDEQYF,TGCGCCAGCAGTTTCCATACCGAAGACGAGCAGTACTTC
TRBD1,TRBV28,TRBJ1-1,medium-sized,15,CASSLFRTGGGEAFF,TGTGCCAGCAGTTTATTCCGGACAGGGGGAGGTGAAGCTTTCTTT
TRBD2,TRBV7-3,TRBJ2-1,many,18,CASSPSSGGQRSYNEQFF,TGTGCCAGCAGCCCATCTAGCGGGGGGCAGCGCTCCTACAATGAGCAGTTCTTC
.,TRBV5-5,TRBJ1-5,.,13,CASSPTVTQPQHF,TGTGCCAGCAGCCCGACGGTGACTCAGCCCCAGCATTTT
TRBD1,TRBV27,TRBJ1-6,.,15,CASSPSTGAVSPLHF,TGTGCCAGCAGTCCATCGACAGGGGCGGTATCACCCCTCCACTTT
TRBD1,TRBV5-1,TRBJ1-2,many,17,CASSLISGQGRFYGYTF,TGCGCCAGCAGCTTGATTAGCGGACAGGGGCGTTTCTATGGCTACACCTTC
TRBD2,TRBV7-2,TRBJ2-1,many,17,CASSLAFRGGLYNEQFF,TGTGCCAGCAGCTTAGCCTTTCGGGGGGGCCTCTACAATGAGCAGTTCTTC
.,TRBV28,TRBJ1-1,.,14,CASRTGRGNTEAFF,TGTGCCAGCAGAACCGGACGGGGCAACACTGAAGCTTTCTTT
TRBD1,TRBV7-9,TRBJ1-6,many,16,CASSLVPGQGNSPLHF,TGTGCCAGCAGCTTAGTTCCGGGACAGGGGAATTCACCCCTCCACTTT
TRBD1,TRBV18,TRBJ2-5,few,16,CASSPYIGGGQETQYF,TGTGCCAGCTCACCCTATATAGGGGGCGGCCAAGAGACCCAGTACTTC
.,TRBV6-1,TRBJ2-7,few,11,CASSGILEQYF,TGTGCCAGCAGTGGTATTTTGGAGCAGTACTTC
.,TRBV24-1,TRBJ2-1,.,18,CATSNPQVVGAPAGEHFF,TGTGCCACCAGTAACCCGCAGGTGGTGGGGGCCCCGGCAGGCGAGCATTTCTTC
TRBD1,TRBV6-5,TRBJ2-7,medium-sized,15,CASSYQQGAPYEQYF,TGTGCCAGCAGTTACCAACAGGGGGCCCCCTACGAGCAGTACTTC
TRBD1,TRBV2,TRBJ1-1,few,14,CASKSTGMNTEAFF,TGTGCCAGCAAATCGACAGGGATGAACACTGAAGCTTTCTTT
TRBD2,TRBV6-2/TRBV6-3,TRBJ2-5,many,15,CASKPPLAEEETRYF,TGTGCCAGCAAACCCCCCCTAGCGGAGGAAGAGACCCGGTACTTC
.,TRBV5-1,TRBJ2-7,.,15,CASSFSGHHSYEQYF,TGCGCCAGCAGCTTCTCGGGACACCACTCCTACGAGCAGTACTTC
.,TRBV5-4,TRBJ2-6,.,15,CASSRDTSGANVLAF,TGTGCCAGCAGCAGAGACACCTCTGGGGCCAACGTCCTGGCTTTC
.,TRBV6-4,TRBJ2-3,medium-sized,13,CASSEESTDTQYF,TGTGCCAGCAGTGAGGAGAGCACAGATACGCAGTATTTT
.,TRBV2,TRBJ2-5,many,14,CASIFLDLFGTQYF,TGTGCCAGCATCTTCTTGGACTTGTTCGGGACCCAGTACTTC
.,TRBV2,TRBJ2-7,.,14,CASRESSGSYEQYF,TGTGCCAGCAGGGAAAGTAGCGGATCCTACGAGCAGTACTTC
TRBD2,TRBV3-1,TRBJ2-7,many,16,CASSQSGLAGGPSKSF,TGTGCCAGCAGCCAATCGGGACTAGCGGGAGGGCCTAGCAAGTCTTTC